This TCR beta chain was found in a study of regulatory T cells in long-lasting Graves disease. Overall study findings and caveats: Persistent cases favored TRBV28, TRBJ1-2 and TRBJ2-5.

Assembly of TCR beta libraries relied on iRepertoire HTBI primers together with Arm-PCR of CDR3 regions. TCRdb analysed the multiplex PCR reads with MiXCR anew, one entry per CDR3 protein. The table includes 520,000 or so distinct CDR3 sequences, approximately 12% detected once. Concerning this clonotype: The target antigen is unknown.

The CDR3 is 16 residues long. V was pared by 6 bases and J by 6 bases, with 20 bases between. Germline V lookup: CDR1 MNHEY, CDR2 SVGAGI. Stated time point: newly diagnosed GD, antithyroid drugs for less than 3 months. Extracted PBMC RNA gave rise to the TCR library. A further study also used this sample, focusing on T cells in Graves' hyperthyroidism and ophthalmopathy. That publication notes: The study used the HTBI primer set for a first-round RT-PCR of the TCR CDR3. Appearing also in blood were most of the thyroid clonotypes expanded above 0.001.

The V gene is TRBV6-5, the J gene TRBJ2-2; D may match TRBD1 or TRBD2 (5 bases each). The sample consisted of peripheral blood mononuclear cells (PBMCs), taken at new diagnosis, from a patient treated with antithyroid drugs. The TCR comes from a woman aged 30 to 39 with Graves disease. In DNA, the CDR3 is TGTGCCAGCAGCCACTCGGGGACGGTCTTGGCCGGGGAGCTGTTTTTT. Its translation: CASSHSGTVLAGELFF.